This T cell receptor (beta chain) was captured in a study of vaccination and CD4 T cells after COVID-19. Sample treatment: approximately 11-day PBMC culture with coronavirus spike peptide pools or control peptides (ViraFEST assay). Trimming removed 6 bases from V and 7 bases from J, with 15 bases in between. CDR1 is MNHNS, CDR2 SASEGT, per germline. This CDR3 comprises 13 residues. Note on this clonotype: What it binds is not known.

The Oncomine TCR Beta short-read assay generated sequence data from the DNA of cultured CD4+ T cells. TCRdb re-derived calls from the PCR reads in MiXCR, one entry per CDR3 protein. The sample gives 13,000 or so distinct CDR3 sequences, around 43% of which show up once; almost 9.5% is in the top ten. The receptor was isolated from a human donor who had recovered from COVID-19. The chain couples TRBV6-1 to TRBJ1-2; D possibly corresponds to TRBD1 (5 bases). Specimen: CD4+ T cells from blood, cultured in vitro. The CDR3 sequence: CASRSGARSGYTF. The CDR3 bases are TGTGCCAGCAGGTCCGGGGCTCGGTCTGGCTACACCTTC.